These 31 T cell receptor beta chains were sequenced from one sample in a study of early T cells in non-severe SARS-CoV-2 infection. One entry per CDR3 protein, called by TCRdb with MiXCR from the 5' RACE reads. The sample lists fewer than 120,000 distinct CDR3 sequences, around 12% occurring once. This sample comprised whole blood, obtained at baseline. The source of these receptors is an adult who was a healthcare worker with PCR-confirmed SARS-CoV-2 infection or an uninfected control (not recorded which).

This clonotype has only a few counts. The genes are TRBV12-3 or TRBV12-4 and TRBJ1-1; 8 nucleotides match TRBD1. The CDR3 spans 14 residues. Trimming cost V 4 bases and J 3 bases; bases outside gene matches: 4. The DNA of the CDR3 is TGTGCCAGCAGTTCGGACAGGGCGTACACTGAAGCTTTCTTT. Translating gives CASSSDRAYTEAFF.

This clonotype was found a few times. The V call is TRBV20-1, the J call TRBJ1-1; D is unclear. Germline-derived CDR1 and CDR2 are DFQATT and SNEGSKA (reference sequence). The CDR3 contains 13 residues. Deletions cut 0 bases from V and 1 base from J, with 6 bases between. The CDR3 here is CSAREDGNTEAFF. The CDR3 DNA reads as TGCAGTGCTAGAGAGGACGGGAACACTGAAGCTTTCTTT.

The rearrangement links TRBV6-5 to TRBJ1-4; 7 nucleotides agree with TRBD1. Germline loops: CDR1 MNHEY, CDR2 SVGAGI. The CDR3 contains 14 residues. V lost 3 bases, J lost 10 bases, and 8 bases stayed unmatched. CDR3 in DNA: TGTGCCAGCAGTTATAAACAGGGGATAGGAAAACTGTTTTTT. Translation: CASSYKQGIGKLFF.

A few counts support this clonotype. The V gene is TRBV7-6, the J gene TRBJ1-3; 7 nucleotides align to TRBD1. The germline V gene encodes CDR1 SGHVS and CDR2 FNYEAQ. V lost 2 bases to trimming and J lost 0 bases; unmatched junction nucleotides: 10. The CDR3 covers 18 residues. The CDR3 DNA reads TGTGCCAGCAGCTTATACCCCCGACAGGGACTCTCTGGAAACACCATATATTTT. Amino acid sequence: CASSLYPRQGLSGNTIYF.

This clonotype appeared once. The rearrangement joins TRBV28 to TRBJ1-2; TRBD1 might be the D (5 bases). Trimming took off 8 bases at V and 10 bases at J, with 17 bases between the two ends. CDR1 MDHEN and CDR2 SYDVKM come from the germline V gene. The CDR3 is 12 amino acids. CDR3 bases: TGTGCCAGCGGACACCCTCAGCGGGACTACACCTTC. Amino acid sequence: CASGHPQRDYTF.

A few counts support this clonotype. The chain joins TRBV12-3 or TRBV12-4 to TRBJ2-2, with 9 bases matching TRBD2. V was pared by 6 bases and J by 5 bases, with 10 bases of the junction left unmatched. The length of the CDR3 is 16 residues. In nucleotides, the CDR3 is TGTGCCAGCAGCCCGGCAGCGGGAGGTCGGACCGGGGAGCTGTTTTTT. The encoded protein is CASSPAAGGRTGELFF.

This clonotype occurred a few times. The chain has TRBV29-1 and TRBJ2-3, with D unresolved. Trimming pared 4 bases from V and 2 bases from J, leaving 19 bases between. This CDR3 is 16 amino acids long. Germline V CDR1 and CDR2: SQVTM, ANQGSEA. CDR3 sequence reads: CSVAIPSALNTDTQYF. The CDR3 DNA reads as TGCAGCGTTGCGATCCCTTCAGCCCTAAACACAGATACGCAGTATTTT.

The chain uses TRBV10-3 and TRBJ2-1, with a tentative D call TRBD2 (6 bases). This CDR3 comprises 15 residues. The ends were cut back, 5 bases at V and 4 bases at J, with 15 bases in the middle. Germline CDR1 is ENHRY and CDR2 is SYGVKD. This CDR3 reads CAISPQIAEYNEQFF. The CDR3 DNA follows: TGTGCCATCAGTCCCCAAATAGCGGAGTACAATGAGCAGTTCTTC.

This clonotype was seen a handful of times. At one end the junction does not follow the germline gene, possibly because of a read error. The rearrangement uses TRBV12-3 or TRBV12-4 and TRBJ1-5; no definite D call. This CDR3 is 15 amino acids long. The CDR3 protein is CASTLDLAGNQPQHF. In DNA, the CDR3 is TGTGCCAGCACTTTAGACCTTGCGGGCAATCAGCCCCAGCATTTT.

V and J are TRBV5-1 and TRBJ2-5; D unresolved. Trimming cost V 0 bases and J 5 bases, with 8 bases left between them. CDR1 is SGHRS, CDR2 YFSETQ, per germline. CDR3 size: 13 residues. CDR3 coding DNA: TGCGCCAGCAGCTTGGAGGCACTGGAGACCCAGTACTTC. The encoded protein is CASSLEALETQYF. Combining the CDR3 with reference TRBV5-1 and TRBJ2-5 gives the whole variable domain KAGVTQTPRYLIKTRGQQVTLSCSPISGHRSVSWYQQTPGQGLQFLFEYFSETQRNKGNFPGRFSGRQFSNSRSEMNVSTLELGDSALYLCASSLEALETQYFGPGTRLLVL.

This clonotype was observed a handful of times. V gene TRBV5-1 combines with J gene TRBJ2-5; D might be TRBD2 (6 bases). Germline V gene data show CDR1 as SGHRS and CDR2 as YFSETQ. There are 14 residues in the CDR3. V shed 5 bases and J shed 7 bases, with 18 bases lying between them. The CDR3 DNA is TGCGCCAGCAGGGCTGGACGGCCGGAGGGGACCCAGTACTTC. Translated: CASRAGRPEGTQYF.

This CDR3 is CASKQGLAGYEQYF. Written as DNA, the CDR3 is TGCGCCAGCAAACAGGGACTAGCGGGGTACGAGCAGTACTTC. This rearrangement joins TRBV5-1 to TRBJ2-7; 13 positions match TRBD2. Trimming cost V 6 bases and J 4 bases; bases outside gene matches: 4. CDR1 and CDR2 (germline): SGHRS, YFSETQ. CDR3 length: 14 amino acids.

A note on this clonotype: Possible read error: a much larger clone is one base away. The gene calls are TRBV7-6 and TRBJ1-1, with D perhaps matching TRBD1 (6 bases). Trimming left V 5 bases short and J 2 bases short, with 12 bases between. Germline V gene sequence: CDR1 SGHVS, CDR2 FNYEAQ. The CDR3 length is 14 residues. This chain's CDR3 is CASSVEQGNTEAFF. Here the CDR3 DNA reads TGTGCCAGCAGCGTAGAACAGGGTAACACTGAAGCTTTCTTT. Using reference TRBV7-6 and TRBJ1-1 for the parts outside the CDR3, the full variable domain is GAGVSQSPRYKVTKRGQDVALRCDPISGHVSLYWYRQALGQGPEFLTYFNYEAQQDKSGLPNDRFSAERPEGSISTLTIQRTEQRDSAMYRCASSVEQGNTEAFFGQGTRLTVV.

The CDR3 loop is CASSQRTGWTGELFF. For the CDR3, the DNA is TGTGCCAGCAGTCAGAGGACAGGTTGGACCGGGGAGCTGTTTTTT. The chain couples TRBV2 to TRBJ2-2, with TRBD1 matching 7 bases. Per the germline V gene, CDR1 is SNHLY and CDR2 is FYNNEI. V was clipped by 5 bases and J by 5 bases; unmatched bases: 8. The CDR3 consists of 15 residues.

The chain carries TRBV18 and TRBJ2-1, with 10 bases fitting TRBD1. CDR3 length equals 16 residues. Unmatched junction bases numbered 11, after V lost 4 bases and J lost 8 bases. CDR1 KGHSH and CDR2 LQKENI come from the germline V gene. CDR3 coding DNA: TGTGCCAGCTCACGCGACAGGGGGCTTTTTGGGGATGAGCAGTTCTTC. It yields the protein CASSRDRGLFGDEQFF.

This clonotype was seen at least ten times. V gene TRBV20-1 combines with J gene TRBJ1-4; D gene ambiguous. With 5 bases removed from V and 5 bases from J, the gap between germline ends came to 9 bases. Germline V gene sequence: CDR1 DFQATT, CDR2 SNEGSKA (reference sequence). The CDR3 extends over 12 amino acids. The CDR3 protein is CSALSRNEKLFF. The DNA of the CDR3 is TGCAGTGCTCTAAGTAGAAATGAAAAACTGTTTTTT.

This clonotype was seen repeatedly, ten times or more. V usage is TRBV12-3 or TRBV12-4 and J usage is TRBJ2-3; tentatively, D is TRBD1 (5 bases). The germline V and J ends were trimmed by 1 base and 2 bases, with 7 bases remaining between them. CDR3 length equals 14 residues. Here the CDR3 reads CASSLGQPTDTQYF. DNA of the CDR3: TGTGCCAGCAGTTTAGGACAGCCCACAGATACGCAGTATTTT.

In nucleotides, the CDR3 is TGCGCCAGCAGCCTAGGTGCTGTGGGTGAGCAGTTCTTC. As protein: CASSLGAVGEQFF. The V gene is TRBV4-1, the J gene TRBJ2-1; D call uncertain. CDR3 size: 13 residues. Trimming removed 4 bases at V and 9 bases at J, with 13 bases between. Germline V lookup: CDR1 MGHRA, CDR2 YSYEKL.

The CDR3 coding sequence is TGTGCCAGCAGCTCCCTAGTGACTGAAGCTTTCTTT. This gives the protein CASSSLVTEAFF. The chain has TRBV7-9 and TRBJ1-1; D is unresolved. Trimming removed 4 bases at V and 5 bases at J, with 8 bases between. Looked up from germline, CDR1 is SEHNR and CDR2 is FQNEAQ (reference sequence). The CDR3 loop spans 12 amino acids.

This clonotype has just a few counts. The chain is built from TRBV12-3 or TRBV12-4 and TRBJ2-5; D not certain. The CDR3 extends over 11 amino acids. Trimming cost V 6 bases and J 2 bases, with 4 bases left between them. The CDR3 spells CASSNQETQYF. The CDR3 coding sequence is TGTGCCAGCAGCAATCAAGAGACCCAGTACTTC.

The V call is TRBV27, the J call TRBJ1-1; 9 positions match TRBD1. This CDR3 has 14 amino acids. The germline V gene has CDR1 MNHEY and CDR2 SMNVEV (reference sequence). After removal of 8 bases from V and 0 bases from J, the junction contained 4 bases not matched to a gene. CDR3 DNA: TGTGCCAGCGGACAGGGGTTCATGAACACTGAAGCTTTCTTT. It encodes CASGQGFMNTEAFF.

The J gene is TRBJ1-2, the V gene TRBV2; D gene uncertain. V lost 4 bases and J lost 8, with 20 bases in between. The CDR3 extends over 15 amino acids. Germline V CDR1 and CDR2: SNHLY, FYNNEI. Here the CDR3 DNA reads TGTGCCAGCAGTGCCTTTAGAGCCTTAGATAGGGGCTACACCTTC. Translating gives CASSAFRALDRGYTF. Together with reference TRBV2 and TRBJ1-2, the CDR3 gives the full variable domain: EPEVTQTPSHQVTQMGQEVILRCVPISNHLYFYWYRQILGQKVEFLVSFYNNEISEKSEIFDDQFSVERPDGSNFTLKIRSTKLEDSAMYFCASSAFRALDRGYTFGSGTRLTVV.

A few counts support this clonotype. The chain's CDR3 is CASSLARHPTNEKLFF. In nucleotides, the CDR3 is TGTGCCAGCAGCTTAGCCCGACACCCAACTAATGAAAAACTGTTTTTT. The chain uses TRBV11-2 and TRBJ1-4; D gene ambiguous. V was cut by 1 base and J by 0 bases, with 9 bases left in between. This CDR3 contains 16 residues. Per the germline V gene, CDR1 is SGHAT and CDR2 is FQNNGV.

This clonotype was seen a handful of times. The chain links TRBV7-9 to TRBJ1-3; D might be TRBD1 (5 bases). Germline V gives CDR1 SEHNR, CDR2 FQNEAQ (reference sequence). This CDR3 comprises 12 residues. The CDR3 sequence is CAGAHSGNTIYF. In nucleotides, the CDR3 is TGTGCAGGGGCCCACTCTGGAAACACCATATATTTT.

The rearrangement uses TRBV18 and TRBJ1-1; the D gene is possibly TRBD1 (5 bases). With 1 base removed from V and 2 bases from J, the gap between germline ends came to 11 bases. CDR1 and CDR2 (germline): KGHSH, LQKENI. The CDR3 extends over 15 amino acids. CDR3 sequence: CASSPRQSLNTEAFF. As DNA, the CDR3 is TGTGCCAGCTCACCACGACAGAGCTTAAACACTGAAGCTTTCTTT.

This clonotype was seen a few times. The chain links TRBV5-1 to TRBJ1-1, with D uncertain. This CDR3 has 14 amino acids. The germline V gene has CDR1 SGHRS and CDR2 YFSETQ. The V gene lost 7 bases and the J gene lost 3 bases, with 16 bases spanning the gap. The CDR3 protein is CASRPRGMDTEAFF. The CDR3 bases are TGCGCCAGCCGCCCCAGAGGGATGGACACTGAAGCTTTCTTT.

This clonotype has a count of ten or more. The chain is built from TRBV29-1 and TRBJ1-2; D is unresolved. Trimming took off 4 bases at V and 2 bases at J, with 5 bases between the two ends. The CDR3 extends over 11 amino acids. Per the germline V gene, CDR1 is SQVTM and CDR2 is ANQGSEA. The CDR3 coding sequence is TGCAGCGTTGCAGGAAACTATGGCTACACCTTC. It codes for CSVAGNYGYTF.

This clonotype was seen a handful of times. V is TRBV11-2 and J is TRBJ2-3; 10 bases match TRBD2. J was trimmed by 1 base and V by 0 bases; bases with no gene match: 4. From germline, CDR1 is SGHAT and CDR2 FQNNGV. The CDR3 is 17 amino acids. The CDR3 loop reads CASSLEGLAVGTDTQYF. CDR3 sequence (DNA): TGTGCCAGCAGCTTAGAAGGACTAGCGGTGGGCACAGATACGCAGTATTTT.

This clonotype has only a few counts. V gene TRBV4-1 combines with J gene TRBJ2-2, with D uncertain. The CDR3 sequence is 14 residues long. CDR1 is MGHRA, CDR2 YSYEKL, per germline. V gave up 1 base and J gave up 7 bases, with 10 bases separating them. CDR3 region: CASSQGGIGGELFF. CDR3 DNA: TGCGCCAGCAGCCAAGGGGGAATCGGCGGGGAGCTGTTTTTT.

The chain joins TRBV6-6 to TRBJ1-1, with TRBD1 as a possible D gene (6 bases). CDR1 MNHNY and CDR2 SVGAGI come from the germline V gene (reference sequence). The CDR3 is 16 residues long. Trimming took 5 bases from V and 2 from J, leaving 18 bases between them. The CDR3 nucleotides read TGTGCCAGCAGTCCAAACCCACAGGGCTTAAACACTGAAGCTTTCTTT. Its protein is CASSPNPQGLNTEAFF.

This clonotype came up many times. This chain links TRBV21-1 with TRBJ2-1; the table names TRBD2, a call not compared with the DNA. TRBV21-1 is a recognized pseudogene. The CDR3 is made up of 17 amino acids. The CDR3 region is CASSKARLPETNNEQFF. The CDR3 nucleotides are TGTGCCAGCAGCAAAGCGCGACTACCCGAAACGAACAATGAGCAGTTCTTC.